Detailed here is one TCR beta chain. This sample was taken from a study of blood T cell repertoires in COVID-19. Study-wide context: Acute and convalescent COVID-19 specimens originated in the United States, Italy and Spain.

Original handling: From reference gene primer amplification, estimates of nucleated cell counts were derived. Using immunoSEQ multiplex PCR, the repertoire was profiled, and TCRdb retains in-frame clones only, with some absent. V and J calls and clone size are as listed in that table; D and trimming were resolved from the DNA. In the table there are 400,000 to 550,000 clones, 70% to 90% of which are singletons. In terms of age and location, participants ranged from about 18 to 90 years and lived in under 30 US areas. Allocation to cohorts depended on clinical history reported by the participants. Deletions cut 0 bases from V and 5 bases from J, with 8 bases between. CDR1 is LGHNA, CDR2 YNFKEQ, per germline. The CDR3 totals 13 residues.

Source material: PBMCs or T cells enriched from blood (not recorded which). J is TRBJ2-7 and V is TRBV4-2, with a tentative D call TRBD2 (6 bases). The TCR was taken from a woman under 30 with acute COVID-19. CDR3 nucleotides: TGTGCCAGCAGCCAAGATAGGAGGGACGAGCAGTACTTC. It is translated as CASSQDRRDEQYF.